What follows describes a single TCR beta chain. Germline V lookup: CDR1 MNHNY, CDR2 SVGAGI (reference sequence). Losses at the gene ends were 6 bases for V and 5 bases for J; bases not matched to a gene: 10. The length of the CDR3 is 16 residues. This record comes from a study of blood T cell repertoires in COVID-19. While infection was still active, Seattle patients were enrolled and then followed longitudinally. Measured with immunoSEQ multiplex PCR; TCRdb has only the in-frame clones, and not every one. The table has some 250,000 clones, roughly 86% seen once. The TCR sequence derives from a woman aged 55-75 years with COVID-19, enrolled during active disease. This chain links TRBV6-6 with TRBJ2-2; 9 bases fit TRBD2. The sample taken for sequencing was peripheral blood. CDR3 loop: CASSALAGRGTGELFF. CDR3 bases: TGTGCCAGCAGCGCACTAGCGGGCAGAGGTACCGGGGAGCTGTTTTTT.